The sequence of this TCR beta chain was determined in a study of blood T cell repertoires in COVID-19. Looking at the study overall: The cDNA or gDNA used as material had been derived from T cells, B-cell-depleted T cells, or PBMCs.

Study processing details: How many nucleated cells were present was estimated from reference gene primer amplification. The assay was immunoSEQ multiplex PCR, and TCRdb's table has in-frame clones only and misses some. The D gene and trimming were derived from the DNA, and the V and J assignments and clone size from that table. In the table there are about 180,000 clones, around 73% of which are singletons. Cohorts were assigned according to the clinical history that participants reported. Two negative PCRs, clearance, or symptom resolution had been documented for recovered Cohort 3 donors. Germline assignment: CDR1 LNHDA and CDR2 SQIVND (reference sequence). J gave up 0 bases and V 8 bases, and 12 bases lay outside the gene matches. The CDR3 is made up of 16 amino acids.

The chain joins TRBV19 to TRBJ2-7; 8 bases map to TRBD1. The TCR originated in a woman between 50 and 59 years old who had recovered from COVID-19. Sequencing used PBMCs or T cells enriched from blood (not recorded which). The CDR3: CASGNRLGTGSYEQYF. CDR3 coding DNA: TGTGCCAGTGGGAACCGACTGGGGACAGGCTCCTACGAGCAGTACTTC.